These T cell receptor beta chains were read from a single sample in a study of cytomegalovirus exposure and HLA in healthy donors. Some clones are missing from TCRdb's copy, which holds only in-frame ones; the method was immunoSEQ multiplex PCR. The sample records around 170,000 clones, over 70% being singletons. The specimen sequenced was PBMCs. The receptors come from a woman between 50 and 59 years old in good health and CMV-seropositive. Each CDR3 is given with its conserved first and last residue. D genes are given only for firm matches. The listing skips clone size in some rows; elsewhere it reads once, few, many or a size class.

j_gene: TRBJ2-3
abundance: NA
v_gene: TRBV5-1
d_gene: NA
CDR3aa: CASSLSASTDTQYF
CDR3nt: TGCGCCAGCAGCTTGTCAGCGAGCACAGATACGCAGTATTTT

j_gene: TRBJ2-1
abundance: NA
v_gene: TRBV29-1
d_gene: TRBD2
CDR3aa: CSVSVTSVPEQFF
CDR3nt: TGCAGCGTTAGTGTGACTAGCGTTCCTGAGCAGTTCTTC

j_gene: TRBJ2-5
abundance: NA
v_gene: TRBV7-2
d_gene: NA
CDR3aa: CASSSKTVQETQYF
CDR3nt: TGTGCCAGCAGCTCCAAGACAGTCCAAGAGACCCAGTACTTC

j_gene: TRBJ2-2
abundance: medium-sized
v_gene: TRBV4-2
d_gene: NA
CDR3aa: CASSQEAGLGSGELFF
CDR3nt: TGTGCCAGCAGCCAAGAGGCAGGGCTTGGCTCCGGGGAGCTGTTTTTT

j_gene: TRBJ2-2
abundance: NA
v_gene: TRBV5-1
d_gene: NA
CDR3aa: CASRDTGNTGELFF
CDR3nt: TGCGCCAGCCGGGACACGGGAAACACCGGGGAGCTGTTTTTT

j_gene: TRBJ2-1
abundance: NA
v_gene: TRBV7-2
d_gene: TRBD2
CDR3aa: CASSSQTSGQIGEQFF
CDR3nt: TGTGCCAGCAGCTCCCAGACTAGCGGACAAATCGGTGAGCAGTTCTTC

j_gene: TRBJ1-2
abundance: NA
v_gene: TRBV28
d_gene: NA
CDR3aa: CASSLRRVGDGYTF
CDR3nt: TGTGCCAGCAGTCTCCGGAGGGTAGGAGATGGCTACACCTTC

j_gene: TRBJ2-5
abundance: NA
v_gene: TRBV5-1
d_gene: TRBD1
CDR3aa: CASSSRQGQETQYF
CDR3nt: TGCGCCAGCAGCTCGAGACAGGGCCAAGAGACCCAGTACTTC

j_gene: TRBJ1-1
abundance: NA
v_gene: TRBV4-3
d_gene: NA
CDR3aa: CASSQDARLATEAFF
CDR3nt: TGCGCCAGCAGCCAAGACGCCAGGCTGGCAACTGAAGCTTTCTTT

j_gene: TRBJ2-1
abundance: NA
v_gene: TRBV19
d_gene: TRBD2
CDR3aa: CASSRAGALSYNEQFF
CDR3nt: TGTGCCAGTAGCCGAGCGGGAGCCCTCTCCTACAATGAGCAGTTCTTC

j_gene: TRBJ2-7
abundance: NA
v_gene: TRBV9
d_gene: NA
CDR3aa: CASSVVGTPGHEQYF
CDR3nt: TGTGCCAGCAGCGTAGTCGGGACACCAGGCCACGAGCAGTACTTC

j_gene: TRBJ2-7
abundance: NA
v_gene: TRBV6-5
d_gene: TRBD1
CDR3aa: CASRTTGGTYEQYF
CDR3nt: TGTGCCAGCAGGACGACAGGGGGAACCTACGAGCAGTACTTC

j_gene: TRBJ2-5
abundance: few
v_gene: TRBV5-4
d_gene: TRBD2
CDR3aa: CASSFELAGGETQYF
CDR3nt: TGTGCCAGCAGCTTTGAACTAGCGGGAGGAGAGACCCAGTACTTC

j_gene: TRBJ1-1
abundance: NA
v_gene: TRBV5-1
d_gene: NA
CDR3aa: CASSVNMNTEAFF
CDR3nt: TGCGCCAGCAGCGTAAATATGAACACTGAAGCTTTCTTT

j_gene: TRBJ2-7
abundance: NA
v_gene: TRBV28
d_gene: NA
CDR3aa: CASSLGPWLSYEQYF
CDR3nt: TGTGCCAGCAGTTTGGGGCCCTGGCTATCCTACGAGCAGTACTTC

j_gene: TRBJ2-1
abundance: NA
v_gene: TRBV29-1
d_gene: NA
CDR3aa: CSVVGGGDEQFF
CDR3nt: TGCAGCGTCGTCGGAGGGGGGGATGAGCAGTTCTTC

j_gene: TRBJ2-6
abundance: NA
v_gene: TRBV15
d_gene: NA
CDR3aa: CATSIRQGGFSGANGLTF
CDR3nt: TGTGCCACCAGCATTCGACAGGGAGGTTTCTCTGGGGCCAACGGCCTGACTTTC

j_gene: TRBJ1-5
abundance: NA
v_gene: TRBV6-1
d_gene: NA
CDR3aa: CASSPREYSNQPQHF
CDR3nt: TGTGCCAGCAGCCCCAGGGAATATAGCAATCAGCCCCAGCATTTT

j_gene: TRBJ2-5
abundance: NA
v_gene: TRBV19
d_gene: TRBD2
CDR3aa: CASSIGGGVGETQYF
CDR3nt: TGTGCCAGTAGTATAGGTGGGGGGGTAGGAGAGACCCAGTACTTC

j_gene: TRBJ1-1
abundance: NA
v_gene: TRBV5-4
d_gene: TRBD1
CDR3aa: CASSLATGMNTEAFF
CDR3nt: TGTGCCAGCAGCTTGGCGACAGGGATGAACACTGAAGCTTTCTTT

j_gene: TRBJ2-2
abundance: NA
v_gene: TRBV10-2
d_gene: NA
CDR3aa: CASSRQYSGELFF
CDR3nt: TGCGCCAGCAGTCGACAGTATTCCGGGGAGCTGTTTTTT

j_gene: TRBJ2-7
abundance: once
v_gene: TRBV7-9
d_gene: NA
CDR3aa: CASSQTPSSLVSSYEQYF
CDR3nt: TGTGCCAGCAGCCAGACCCCATCCTCCCTAGTGAGCTCCTACGAGCAGTACTTC

j_gene: TRBJ2-2
abundance: NA
v_gene: TRBV11-3
d_gene: NA
CDR3aa: CASSLQSPGQFLGGGELFF
CDR3nt: TGTGCCAGCAGCTTACAGTCTCCAGGACAGTTCTTAGGTGGCGGGGAGCTGTTTTTT

j_gene: TRBJ2-2
abundance: NA
v_gene: TRBV13
d_gene: NA
CDR3aa: CASSLLTGELFF
CDR3nt: TGTGCCAGCAGCCTCCTCACCGGGGAGCTGTTTTTT

j_gene: TRBJ1-1
abundance: NA
v_gene: TRBV18
d_gene: TRBD1
CDR3aa: CASSPDREWSPEAFF
CDR3nt: TGTGCCAGCTCACCGGACAGGGAATGGAGCCCAGAAGCTTTCTTT

j_gene: TRBJ1-3
abundance: NA
v_gene: TRBV4-3
d_gene: NA
CDR3aa: CASSPGRGTGNTIYF
CDR3nt: TGCGCCAGCAGCCCTGGTCGGGGGACCGGAAACACCATATATTTT

j_gene: TRBJ1-1
abundance: NA
v_gene: TRBV6-1
d_gene: NA
CDR3aa: CASIRDWNTEAFF
CDR3nt: TGTGCCAGCATCAGAGACTGGAACACTGAAGCTTTCTTT

j_gene: TRBJ2-1
abundance: NA
v_gene: TRBV4-1
d_gene: NA
CDR3aa: CASSQDPIVNEQFF
CDR3nt: TGCGCCAGCAGCCAAGATCCCATAGTCAATGAGCAGTTCTTC

j_gene: TRBJ2-5
abundance: NA
v_gene: TRBV7-2
d_gene: TRBD2
CDR3aa: CASRGLDGETQYF
CDR3nt: TGTGCCAGCAGAGGACTAGACGGCGAGACCCAGTACTTC

j_gene: TRBJ2-7
abundance: NA
v_gene: TRBV15
d_gene: NA
CDR3aa: CATSRDFHRVNEQYF
CDR3nt: TGTGCCACCAGCAGAGATTTTCACAGGGTCAACGAGCAGTACTTC

j_gene: TRBJ2-7
abundance: NA
v_gene: TRBV19
d_gene: NA
CDR3aa: CASSIGGGREQYF
CDR3nt: TGTGCCAGTAGTATTGGAGGGGGCCGGGAGCAGTACTTC

j_gene: TRBJ2-1
abundance: NA
v_gene: TRBV6-5
d_gene: NA
CDR3aa: CASSYSSLAQNEQFF
CDR3nt: TGTGCCAGCAGTTATAGTAGCCTAGCTCAAAATGAGCAGTTCTTC

j_gene: TRBJ1-3
abundance: NA
v_gene: TRBV11-2
d_gene: NA
CDR3aa: CASSSQGMGGNTIYF
CDR3nt: TGTGCCAGCAGCAGCCAGGGAATGGGGGGAAACACCATATATTTT

j_gene: TRBJ2-5
abundance: NA
v_gene: TRBV19
d_gene: NA
CDR3aa: CASSPGPLGGETQYF
CDR3nt: TGTGCCAGTAGTCCCGGGCCATTAGGAGGAGAGACCCAGTACTTC

j_gene: TRBJ2-1
abundance: few
v_gene: TRBV5-4
d_gene: TRBD2
CDR3aa: CASSSGLAVNEQFF
CDR3nt: TGTGCCAGCAGCTCGGGACTAGCCGTCAATGAGCAGTTCTTC

j_gene: TRBJ2-7
abundance: few
v_gene: TRBV5-8
d_gene: TRBD1
CDR3aa: CASSSDRVGEQYF
CDR3nt: TGTGCCAGCAGCTCAGACAGGGTTGGGGAGCAGTACTTC

j_gene: TRBJ2-7
abundance: once
v_gene: TRBV6-5
d_gene: TRBD1
CDR3aa: CASSTPSGTGVEQYF
CDR3nt: TGTGCCAGCAGTACTCCCTCCGGGACAGGGGTAGAGCAGTACTTC

j_gene: TRBJ2-3
abundance: NA
v_gene: TRBV4-3
d_gene: TRBD2
CDR3aa: CASSQDFTSGRADTQYF
CDR3nt: TGCGCCAGCAGCCAAGATTTTACTAGCGGGAGGGCAGATACGCAGTATTTT

j_gene: TRBJ2-3
abundance: NA
v_gene: TRBV7-2
d_gene: TRBD2
CDR3aa: CASSLDRAGATDTQYF
CDR3nt: TGTGCCAGCAGCTTAGATCGAGCGGGAGCGACAGATACGCAGTATTTT

j_gene: TRBJ1-4
abundance: NA
v_gene: TRBV7-2
d_gene: NA
CDR3aa: CASTPRGANEKLFF
CDR3nt: TGTGCCAGCACCCCCCGGGGGGCTAATGAAAAACTGTTTTTT

j_gene: TRBJ1-1
abundance: NA
v_gene: TRBV18
d_gene: TRBD1
CDR3aa: CASSPQDRDTEAFF
CDR3nt: TGTGCCAGCTCACCACAGGACAGGGACACTGAAGCTTTCTTT